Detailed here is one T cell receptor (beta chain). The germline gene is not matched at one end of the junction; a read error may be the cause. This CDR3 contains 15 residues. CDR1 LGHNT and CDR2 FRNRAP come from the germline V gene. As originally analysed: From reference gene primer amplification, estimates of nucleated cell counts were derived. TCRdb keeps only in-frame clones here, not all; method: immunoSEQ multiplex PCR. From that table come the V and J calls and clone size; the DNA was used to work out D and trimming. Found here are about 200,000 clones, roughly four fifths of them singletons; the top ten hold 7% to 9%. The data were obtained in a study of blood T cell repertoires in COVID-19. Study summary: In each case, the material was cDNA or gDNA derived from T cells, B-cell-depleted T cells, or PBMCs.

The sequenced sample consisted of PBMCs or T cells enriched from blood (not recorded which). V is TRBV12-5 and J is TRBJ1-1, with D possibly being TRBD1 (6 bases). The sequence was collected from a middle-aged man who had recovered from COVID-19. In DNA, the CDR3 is TGTGCTAGTGGTTTGAGCTATAAATCTCCGGGACACTCGACTTTT. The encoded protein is CASGLSYKSPGHSTF.